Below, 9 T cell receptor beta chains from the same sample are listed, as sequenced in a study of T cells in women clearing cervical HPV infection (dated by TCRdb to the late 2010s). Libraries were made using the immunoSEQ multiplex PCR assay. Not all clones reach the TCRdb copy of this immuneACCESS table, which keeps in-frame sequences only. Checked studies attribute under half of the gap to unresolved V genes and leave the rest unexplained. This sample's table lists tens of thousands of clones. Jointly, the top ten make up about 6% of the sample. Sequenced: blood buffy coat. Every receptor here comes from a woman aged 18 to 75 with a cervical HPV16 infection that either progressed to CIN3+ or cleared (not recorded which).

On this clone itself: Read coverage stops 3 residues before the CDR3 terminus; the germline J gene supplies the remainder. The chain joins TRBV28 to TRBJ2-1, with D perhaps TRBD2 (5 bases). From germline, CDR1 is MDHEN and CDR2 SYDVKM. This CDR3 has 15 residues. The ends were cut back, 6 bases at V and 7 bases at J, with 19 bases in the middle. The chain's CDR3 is CASRKAGDAPNEQFF. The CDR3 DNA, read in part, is TGTGCCAGCAGGAAGGCCGGGGATGCCCCTAATGAG.

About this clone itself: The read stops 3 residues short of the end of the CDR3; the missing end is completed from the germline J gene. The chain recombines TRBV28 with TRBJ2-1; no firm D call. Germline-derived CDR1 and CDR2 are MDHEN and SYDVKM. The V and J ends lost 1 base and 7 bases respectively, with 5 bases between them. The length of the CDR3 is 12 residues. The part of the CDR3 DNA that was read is TGTGCCAGCAGTTTATCCCAAAATGAG. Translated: CASSLSQNE. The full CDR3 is CASSLSQNEQFF.

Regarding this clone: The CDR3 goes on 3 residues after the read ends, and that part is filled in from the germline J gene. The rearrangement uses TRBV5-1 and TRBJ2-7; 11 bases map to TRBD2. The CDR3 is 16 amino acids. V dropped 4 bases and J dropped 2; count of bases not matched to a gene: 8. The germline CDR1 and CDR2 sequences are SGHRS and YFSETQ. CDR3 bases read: TGCGCCAGCAGCCCAGCCGGGACTAGCGGAACCTACGAG. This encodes CASSPAGTSGTYE. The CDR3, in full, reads CASSPAGTSGTYEQYF.

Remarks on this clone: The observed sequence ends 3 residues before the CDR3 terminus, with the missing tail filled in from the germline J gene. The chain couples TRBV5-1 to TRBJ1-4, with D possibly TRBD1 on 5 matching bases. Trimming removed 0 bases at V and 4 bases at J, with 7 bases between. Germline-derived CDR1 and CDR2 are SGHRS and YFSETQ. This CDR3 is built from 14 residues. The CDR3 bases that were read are TGCGCCAGCAGCTTGGCCCAGGGTAATGAAAAA. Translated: CASSLAQGNEK. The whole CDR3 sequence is CASSLAQGNEKLFF.

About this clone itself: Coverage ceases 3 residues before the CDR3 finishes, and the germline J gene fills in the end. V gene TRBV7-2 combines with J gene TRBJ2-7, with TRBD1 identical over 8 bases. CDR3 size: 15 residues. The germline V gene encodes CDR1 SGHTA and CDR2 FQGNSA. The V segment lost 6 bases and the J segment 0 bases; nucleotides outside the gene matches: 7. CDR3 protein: CASSLQGGSSYEQYF. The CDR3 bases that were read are TGTGCCAGCAGTTTACAGGGGGGAAGCTCCTACGAG.

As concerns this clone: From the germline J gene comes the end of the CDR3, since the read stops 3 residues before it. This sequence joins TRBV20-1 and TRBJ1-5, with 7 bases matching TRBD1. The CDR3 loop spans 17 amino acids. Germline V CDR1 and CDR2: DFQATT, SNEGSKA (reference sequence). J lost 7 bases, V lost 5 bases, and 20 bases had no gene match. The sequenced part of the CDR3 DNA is TGCAGTGCTCCTCAGGGGCCGGCAGGGGGGAAGAACCAGCCC. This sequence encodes CSAPQGPAGGKNQP. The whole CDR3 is CSAPQGPAGGKNQPQHF.

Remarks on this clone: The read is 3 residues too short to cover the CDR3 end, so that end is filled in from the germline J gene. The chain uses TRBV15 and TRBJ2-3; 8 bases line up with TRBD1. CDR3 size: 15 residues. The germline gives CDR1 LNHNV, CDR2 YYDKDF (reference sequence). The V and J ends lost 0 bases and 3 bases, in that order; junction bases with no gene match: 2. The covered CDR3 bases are TGTGCCACCAGCAGAGAGGACAGGGTGACAGATACG. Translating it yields CATSREDRVTDT. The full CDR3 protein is CATSREDRVTDTQYF.

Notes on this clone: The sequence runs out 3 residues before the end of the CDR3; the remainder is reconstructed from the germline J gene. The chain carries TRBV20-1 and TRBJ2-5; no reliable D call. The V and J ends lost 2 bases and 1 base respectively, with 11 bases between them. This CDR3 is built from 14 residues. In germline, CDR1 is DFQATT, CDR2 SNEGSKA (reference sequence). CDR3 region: CSARSGGLQETQYF. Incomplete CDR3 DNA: TGCAGTGCTAGATCTGGCGGTCTCCAAGAGACC.

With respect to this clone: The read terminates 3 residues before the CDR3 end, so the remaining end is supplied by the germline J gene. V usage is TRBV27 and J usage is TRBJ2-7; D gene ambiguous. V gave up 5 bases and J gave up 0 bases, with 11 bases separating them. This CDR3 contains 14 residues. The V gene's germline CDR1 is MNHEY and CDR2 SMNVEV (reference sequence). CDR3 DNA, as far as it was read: TGTGCCAGCAGTCTAAAACGTAGCTCCTACGAG. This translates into CASSLKRSSYE. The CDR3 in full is CASSLKRSSYEQYF.